The 30 T cell receptor beta chains below all came from one sample that was sequenced in a study of blood T cell repertoires in COVID-19. Assay: immunoSEQ multiplex PCR; the TCRdb copy retains only in-frame clones and omits some. The sample consists of about 140,000 clones, 86% of them appearing once. The specimen sequenced was peripheral blood. These TCRs come from a woman aged 55-70 years with acute or convalescent COVID-19.

The rearrangement links TRBV5-1 to TRBJ2-7, with 12 bases that match TRBD1. The CDR3 has 16 residues. Germline V lookup: CDR1 SGHRS, CDR2 YFSETQ. J lost 4 bases, V lost 3 bases, and 8 bases had no gene match. The CDR3 sequence is CASSSSGTGGGYEQYF. The CDR3 DNA sequence: TGCGCCAGCAGCTCTTCCGGGACAGGGGGCGGATACGAGCAGTACTTC.

The chain links TRBV9 to TRBJ1-5; TRBD1 might be the D (6 bases). CDR3 size: 14 residues. Looked up from germline, CDR1 is SGDLS and CDR2 is YYNGEE. Trimming left V 4 bases short and J 1 base short, with 9 bases between. CDR3 sequence reads: CASSSGQSNQPQHF. The CDR3 DNA reads as TGTGCCAGCAGCTCTGGACAGAGCAATCAGCCCCAGCATTTT.

The V and J genes are TRBV5-1 and TRBJ2-5, with TRBD1 identical over 9 bases. This CDR3 comprises 16 residues. Trimming took 5 bases from V and 3 from J; bases not matched to a gene: 11. Per the germline V gene, CDR1 is SGHRS and CDR2 is YFSETQ. CDR3: CASRATSGTGKETQYF. Here the CDR3 DNA reads TGCGCCAGCAGGGCGACGTCCGGGACAGGGAAAGAGACCCAGTACTTC.

This clone was recorded a few times. The V call is TRBV29-1, the J call TRBJ1-2; D perhaps matches TRBD1 (6 bases). CDR1 SQVTM and CDR2 ANQGSEA come from the germline V gene. This CDR3 has 11 amino acids. The CDR3 here is CSIGSGGGYTF. The CDR3 bases are TGCAGTATAGGGTCTGGGGGCGGCTACACCTTC.

This chain joins TRBV11-2 and TRBJ2-7; 10 bases are a match to TRBD1. Germline assignment: CDR1 SGHAT and CDR2 FQNNGV. V was clipped by 1 base and J by 9 bases; unmatched bases: 6. The CDR3 has 14 residues. CDR3 sequence reads: CASSLGGQGVGQYF. Here the CDR3 DNA reads TGTGCCAGCAGCTTAGGTGGACAGGGGGTAGGGCAGTACTTC. The full variable domain, in which reference TRBV11-2 and TRBJ2-7 provide the parts outside the CDR3, is EAGVAQSPRYKIIEKRQSVAFWCNPISGHATLYWYQQILGQGPKLLIQFQNNGVVDDSQLPKDRFSAERLKGVDSTLKIQPAKLEDSAVYLCASSLGGQGVGQYFGPGTRLTVT.

The rearrangement joins TRBV9 to TRBJ2-2; TRBD2 matches 7 bases. Germline CDR1 and CDR2: SGDLS and YYNGEE. The CDR3 has 17 residues. V was pared by 1 base and J by 1 base, with 7 bases of the junction left unmatched. This CDR3 is CASSVTPGGENTGELFF. The CDR3 DNA is TGTGCCAGCAGCGTAACCCCGGGGGGAGAGAACACCGGGGAGCTGTTTTTT.

The J gene is TRBJ2-1, the V gene TRBV29-1, with D perhaps matching TRBD2 (6 bases). V was shortened by 4 bases and J by 10 bases, with 14 bases between the two germline ends. Germline CDR1 reads SQVTM; CDR2 reads ANQGSEA. The CDR3 consists of 12 residues. The CDR3 sequence is CSVVPRGWEQFF. The CDR3 DNA is TGCAGCGTTGTGCCACGGGGGTGGGAGCAGTTCTTC.

This chain connects TRBV5-6 to TRBJ2-1; no reliable D call. V gave up 4 bases and J gave up 0 bases, with 11 bases separating them. The CDR3 has 15 amino acids. Germline lookup yields CDR1 SGHDT and CDR2 YYEEEE. CDR3 amino acids: CASSPVLSSYNEQFF. As DNA, the CDR3 is TGTGCCAGCAGCCCTGTACTTAGCTCCTACAATGAGCAGTTCTTC.

This clone was seen a few times. This sequence joins TRBV6-5 and TRBJ2-3, with 9 bases identical to TRBD1. Looked up from germline, CDR1 is MNHEY and CDR2 is SVGAGI. The CDR3 contains 15 residues. Losses at the gene ends were 2 bases for V and 5 bases for J; bases not matched to a gene: 5. The CDR3 region has the DNA TGTGCCAGCAGTTACCGGGACAGGGCGGGAGATACGCAGTATTTT. Residues: CASSYRDRAGDTQYF.

This chain connects TRBV14 to TRBJ1-2; tentatively, D is TRBD1 (6 bases). The CDR3 has 16 residues. The V gene lost 4 bases and the J gene lost 0 bases, with 15 bases spanning the gap. Germline lookup yields CDR1 SGHDN and CDR2 FVKESK. DNA for the CDR3: TGTGCCAGCAGCCTTCGAGCAGGGGCGTCTAACTATGGCTACACCTTC. As protein: CASSLRAGASNYGYTF.

The chain uses TRBV28 and TRBJ1-1; D is unclear. Trimming left V 2 bases short and J 5 bases short, with 6 bases between. The CDR3 consists of 12 residues. Germline V gene sequence: CDR1 MDHEN, CDR2 SYDVKM. CDR3 nucleotides: TGTGCCAGCAGTTTAGGCACGACTGAAGCTTTCTTT. This gives the protein CASSLGTTEAFF.

This clone appeared a few times. V usage is TRBV9 and J usage is TRBJ1-3; TRBD1 might be the D (5 bases). The CDR3 length is 15 residues. The V end lost 4 bases, the J end lost 0 bases, and 11 bases lay between the germline ends. Germline values: CDR1 SGDLS, CDR2 YYNGEE. In DNA form, the CDR3 reads TGTGCCAGCAGCTCCGGGGGGGGCTCTGGAAACACCATATATTTT. Translating gives CASSSGGGSGNTIYF.

This chain uses TRBV5-6 with TRBJ1-1, with no clear D. With 1 base removed from V and 2 bases from J, the gap between germline ends came to 9 bases. The V gene's germline CDR1 is SGHDT and CDR2 YYEEEE. This CDR3 spans 14 amino acids. The CDR3, as DNA: TGTGCCAGCAGCTTGCCCCTAGGAAACACTGAAGCTTTCTTT. Translation gives CASSLPLGNTEAFF.

This clone was seen more than once but under ten times. V is TRBV19 and J is TRBJ2-5, with 9 nucleotides matching TRBD1. The V and J ends lost 6 bases and 6 bases, in that order; junction bases with no gene match: 8. CDR3 length equals 14 residues. Germline CDR1 and CDR2: LNHDA and SQIVND (reference sequence). The CDR3 nucleotides read TGTGCCAGTAGAGCCGGGACAGGGAGGCAGACCCAGTACTTC. The encoded protein is CASRAGTGRQTQYF. Supplemented by reference TRBV19 and TRBJ2-5, the full variable domain reads DGGITQSPKYLFRKEGQNVTLSCEQNLNHDAMYWYRQDPGQGLRLIYYSQIVNDFQKGDIAEGYSVSREKKESFPLTVTSAQKNPTAFYLCASRAGTGRQTQYFGPGTRLLVL.

The rearrangement uses TRBV29-1 and TRBJ1-2, with 8 bases identical to TRBD1. The CDR3 totals 13 residues. CDR1 is SQVTM and CDR2 is ANQGSEA in the germline V gene. Trimming cost V 7 bases and J 3 bases; bases outside gene matches: 7. The CDR3 is CSDRTGPYYGYTF. The CDR3 DNA sequence: TGCAGCGATCGGACAGGGCCCTACTATGGCTACACCTTC.

The chain recombines TRBV5-5 with TRBJ1-1, with 7 bases matching TRBD1. The CDR3 is 16 residues long. The V segment lost 4 bases and the J segment 0 bases; nucleotides outside the gene matches: 9. CDR1 and CDR2 (germline): SGHKS, YYEKEE (reference sequence). DNA for the CDR3: TGTGCCAGCAGCAGAGACAGGGTAAGCATGAACACTGAAGCTTTCTTT. Its translation: CASSRDRVSMNTEAFF.

This clone was counted a single time. The chain employs TRBV2 and TRBJ2-7; 8 nucleotides line up with TRBD1. The germline V gene has CDR1 SNHLY and CDR2 FYNNEI. V was clipped by 3 bases and J by 0 bases; unmatched bases: 4. The length of the CDR3 is 15 residues. The CDR3 sequence is CASSDRGRDSYEQYF. The CDR3 region has the DNA TGTGCCAGCAGTGACAGGGGGCGAGACTCCTACGAGCAGTACTTC. The variable domain in full, with the rest retrieved from reference TRBV2 and TRBJ2-7, is EPEVTQTPSHQVTQMGQEVILRCVPISNHLYFYWYRQILGQKVEFLVSFYNNEISEKSEIFDDQFSVERPDGSNFTLKIRSTKLEDSAMYFCASSDRGRDSYEQYFGPGTRLTVT.

This clone was counted once. V and J are TRBV30 and TRBJ2-5, with D maybe TRBD2 (6 bases). Germline assignment: CDR1 GTSNPN and CDR2 SVGIG (reference sequence). V shed 0 bases and J shed 2 bases, with 7 bases lying between them. This CDR3 is built from 13 residues. The CDR3: CAWSVGLQETQYF. CDR3 DNA: TGTGCCTGGAGTGTCGGACTACAAGAGACCCAGTACTTC.

The chain employs TRBV19 and TRBJ2-3; the D is unclear. Trimming took off 3 bases at V and 0 bases at J, with 7 bases between the two ends. Germline loops: CDR1 LNHDA, CDR2 SQIVND (reference sequence). The CDR3 has 14 amino acids. Here the CDR3 reads CASSMSGSTDTQYF. The CDR3 region has the DNA TGTGCCAGTAGTATGTCAGGCAGCACAGATACGCAGTATTTT.

This clone was observed a single time. The chain is built from TRBV12-3 or TRBV12-4 and TRBJ2-5; 7 bases are shared with TRBD2. CDR3 length equals 13 residues. Trimming removed 8 bases from V and 5 bases from J; junction bases left unmatched: 8. The CDR3 protein is CASGEGRAETQYF. DNA for the CDR3: TGTGCCAGCGGGGAGGGCCGGGCGGAGACCCAGTACTTC.

In its sample, this clone was seen once. The chain couples TRBV15 to TRBJ2-7, with TRBD1 identical over 7 bases. The CDR3 is 14 residues long. CDR1 is LNHNV, CDR2 YYDKDF, per germline (reference sequence). After removal of 7 bases from V and 4 bases from J, the junction contained 10 bases not matched to a gene. CDR3 protein: CATTLDRDGYEQYF. In DNA form, the CDR3 reads TGTGCCACCACCCTCGACAGGGACGGGTACGAGCAGTACTTC.

This chain links TRBV4-1 with TRBJ1-4; possibly TRBD1 for D (5 bases). Trimming stripped 2 bases from V and 8 bases from J, with 15 bases between. The CDR3 has 15 amino acids. The germline CDR1 and CDR2 sequences are MGHRA and YSYEKL. The CDR3 reads CASSQTAGGREKLFF. The DNA of the CDR3 is TGCGCCAGCAGCCAAACAGCTGGGGGGAGGGAAAAACTGTTTTTT.

This chain uses TRBV12-3 or TRBV12-4 with TRBJ1-1; D not resolved. The V and J ends lost 2 bases and 10 bases respectively, with 11 bases between them. The length of the CDR3 is 12 residues. DNA of the CDR3: TGTGCCAGCAGTTTACAGCGCTTGGCAGCTTTCTTT. Its protein product is CASSLQRLAAFF.

This rearrangement joins TRBV6-5 to TRBJ2-1, with D perhaps matching TRBD1 (5 bases). Germline CDR1 is MNHEY and CDR2 is SVGAGI. The length of the CDR3 is 13 residues. Trimming left V 6 bases short and J 2 bases short, with 8 bases between. The CDR3 sequence is CASRPGPYNEQFF. The CDR3 DNA reads as TGTGCCAGCAGGCCAGGGCCCTACAATGAGCAGTTCTTC.

The chain has TRBV12-3 or TRBV12-4 and TRBJ2-1; D not certain. The V and J ends lost 5 bases and 7 bases respectively, with 6 bases between them. This CDR3 is built from 11 residues. The chain's CDR3 is CASSRGNEQFF. The CDR3 DNA reads TGTGCCAGCAGTCGAGGAAATGAGCAGTTCTTC.

This chain joins TRBV5-1 and TRBJ1-3; D possibly corresponds to TRBD1 (5 bases). CDR3 length: 15 residues. Germline V gene data show CDR1 as SGHRS and CDR2 as YFSETQ. The V gene lost 4 bases and the J gene lost 4 bases, with 15 bases spanning the gap. The CDR3, as DNA: TGCGCCAGCAGCACTTGGGGTGGACAAGGAAACACCATATATTTT. Protein product: CASSTWGGQGNTIYF.

This chain connects TRBV9 to TRBJ1-6; D may be TRBD1 (6 bases). The CDR3 consists of 16 residues. Germline lookup yields CDR1 SGDLS and CDR2 YYNGEE. Between the trimmed V and J ends, which lost 2 bases and 0 bases, there was a span of 9 bases. In DNA, the CDR3 is TGTGCCAGCAGCGTCGGACAGAGCTCCTATAATTCACCCCTCCACTTT. It translates to CASSVGQSSYNSPLHF.

The V gene is TRBV6-6, the J gene TRBJ2-5; 12 nucleotides line up with TRBD2. The germline CDR1 and CDR2 sequences are MNHNY and SVGAGI (reference sequence). The J segment lost 0 bases and the V segment lost 5 bases, leaving 4 bases of the junction unmatched. The CDR3 extends over 16 amino acids. The chain's CDR3 is CASSRRLAGDQETQYF. The CDR3 DNA reads as TGTGCCAGCAGTCGACGACTAGCGGGGGACCAAGAGACCCAGTACTTC.

The J gene is TRBJ2-7, the V gene TRBV7-9, with 14 bases that match TRBD2. This CDR3 region has 15 residues. V was pared by 5 bases and J by 4 bases, with 4 bases of the junction left unmatched. The germline V gene encodes CDR1 SEHNR and CDR2 FQNEAQ (reference sequence). The chain's CDR3 is CASSTRLAGGYEQYF. Here the CDR3 DNA reads TGTGCCAGCAGCACCAGACTAGCGGGGGGGTACGAGCAGTACTTC.

The chain recombines TRBV12-3 or TRBV12-4 with TRBJ2-2, with D possibly matching TRBD2 (6 bases). Deletions cut 3 bases from V and 9 bases from J, with 11 bases between. The CDR3 is 13 amino acids. The CDR3 sequence is CASSFGGLRELFF. Written as DNA, the CDR3 is TGTGCCAGCAGTTTCGGGGGACTCAGGGAGCTGTTTTTT.